These 13 T cell receptor beta chains originate from one sample sequenced in a study of blood T cell repertoires in COVID-19. Libraries were prepared by immunoSEQ multiplex PCR; TCRdb keeps only in-frame clonotypes and omits some of them. The table records tens of thousands of clones, approximately 80% of them present only once. The specimen sequenced was peripheral blood. The receptors here all came from a human donor in a cohort sampled during active COVID-19.

The chain carries TRBV5-4 and TRBJ2-7, with TRBD2 matching 13 bases. V trimming: 9 bases; J trimming: 4 bases; junction bases outside the gene matches: 4. Germline assignment: CDR1 SGHNT and CDR2 YYREEE (reference sequence). The CDR3 runs to 13 residues. CDR3 amino acids: CAIRTSGSYEQYF. DNA for the CDR3: TGTGCCATACGGACTAGCGGGAGTTACGAGCAGTACTTC.

J is TRBJ1-1 and V is TRBV6-6; 10 bases agree with TRBD1. CDR3 length equals 16 residues. The V segment lost 2 bases and the J segment 0 bases; nucleotides outside the gene matches: 3. CDR1 and CDR2 (germline): MNHNY, SVGAGI (reference sequence). CDR3 region: CASSYHGTGVNTEAFF. In DNA form, the CDR3 reads TGTGCCAGCAGTTACCACGGGACAGGGGTGAACACTGAAGCTTTCTTT.

The chain has TRBV5-1 and TRBJ2-5, with 7 bases lining up with TRBD2. Germline CDR1 SGHRS, CDR2 YFSETQ. The CDR3 has 16 amino acids. The trim removed 1 base at V and 1 base at J, leaving 7 bases unmatched. This chain's CDR3 is CASSLTGRGTQETQYF. CDR3 nucleotide sequence: TGCGCCAGCAGCTTGACGGGGAGGGGAACCCAAGAGACCCAGTACTTC.

This clone has more than one count but fewer than ten. The genes are TRBV27 and TRBJ2-7; possibly TRBD2 for D (5 bases). The CDR3 loop spans 14 amino acids. The germline V gene has CDR1 MNHEY and CDR2 SMNVEV (reference sequence). The V and J ends lost 2 bases and 5 bases respectively, with 13 bases between them. The CDR3 loop is CASSLSGRFNEQYF. CDR3 nucleotide sequence: TGTGCCAGCAGTTTAAGTGGGAGATTCAACGAGCAGTACTTC.

V and J are TRBV7-2 and TRBJ1-2, with TRBD1 matching 8 bases. The CDR3 is made up of 13 amino acids. Per germline, CDR1 SGHTA and CDR2 FQGNSA. Losses at the gene ends were 4 bases for V and 4 bases for J; bases not matched to a gene: 2. The CDR3 sequence: CASSSGQGYGYTF. Here the CDR3 DNA reads TGTGCCAGCAGCTCCGGACAGGGCTATGGCTACACCTTC. The full variable domain, rest sourced from reference TRBV7-2 and TRBJ1-2, is GAGVSQSPSNKVTEKGKDVELRCDPISGHTALYWYRQSLGQGLEFLIYFQGNSAPDKSGLPSDRFSAERTGGSVSTLTIQRTQQEDSAVYLCASSSGQGYGYTFGSGTRLTVV.

The rearrangement uses TRBV9 and TRBJ1-1; the match to TRBD1 covers 10 bases. This CDR3 is built from 14 residues. V was pared by 5 bases and J by 4 bases, with 5 bases of the junction left unmatched. Per the germline V gene, CDR1 is SGDLS and CDR2 is YYNGEE. CDR3 sequence reads: CASRGGQGSTEAFF. The CDR3, as DNA: TGTGCCAGCAGGGGGGGACAGGGGAGCACTGAAGCTTTCTTT. The full variable domain, its missing parts supplied by reference TRBV9 and TRBJ1-1, is DSGVTQTPKHLITATGQRVTLRCSPRSGDLSVYWYQQSLDQGLQFLIQYYNGEERAKGNILERFSAQQFPDLHSELNLSSLELGDSALYFCASRGGQGSTEAFFGQGTRLTVV.

V gene TRBV27 combines with J gene TRBJ1-2, with a weak D call TRBD1 (5 bases). The V gene's germline CDR1 is MNHEY and CDR2 SMNVEV (reference sequence). This CDR3 spans 14 amino acids. With 3 bases removed from V and 4 bases from J, the gap between germline ends came to 12 bases. The CDR3 loop is CASSLGGSVYGYTF. The CDR3 region has the DNA TGTGCCAGCAGTTTGGGGGGGAGCGTCTATGGCTACACCTTC.

The chain combines TRBV30 with TRBJ1-1; perhaps TRBD1 as D (6 bases). V gave up 0 bases and J gave up 4 bases, with 18 bases separating them. Germline V gives CDR1 GTSNPN, CDR2 SVGIG (reference sequence). The CDR3 is 16 residues long. Written as DNA, the CDR3 is TGTGCCTGGAGTGTAAATAGGGGGTCGATCGGCACTGAAGCTTTCTTT. Amino acids: CAWSVNRGSIGTEAFF.

V is TRBV5-1 and J is TRBJ2-7, with D possibly matching TRBD1 (5 bases). The CDR3 is made up of 16 amino acids. V lost 4 bases, J lost 3 bases, and 20 bases lay in between. The germline gives CDR1 SGHRS, CDR2 YFSETQ. CDR3 loop: CASSPSSGLIGYEQYF. The CDR3 nucleotides read TGCGCCAGCAGCCCCTCCTCAGGGCTCATCGGCTACGAGCAGTACTTC.

The chain is built from TRBV23-1 and TRBJ1-1; 8 nucleotides agree with TRBD1. TRBV23-1 is annotated as an ORF whose role is uncertain. V gave up 0 bases and J gave up 1 base; unmatched junction bases: 7. There are 17 residues in the CDR3. The DNA for the CDR3 is TGCGCCAGCAGTCAATCGGGGCAGGGGGCGCGGAACACTGAAGCTTTCTTT. Its translation is CASSQSGQGARNTEAFF.

V and J are TRBV29-1 and TRBJ2-4, with D tentatively TRBD1 (6 bases). Germline V gene data show CDR1 as SQVTM and CDR2 as ANQGSEA. The CDR3 extends over 13 amino acids. Here the CDR3 reads CTGQKGAKNIQYF. CDR3 bases: TGCACCGGACAGAAAGGAGCCAAAAACATTCAGTACTTC.

J is TRBJ2-2 and V is TRBV3-1 (or the pseudogene TRBV3-2); 7 positions match TRBD1. The germline V gene encodes CDR1 LGHDT and CDR2 YNNKEL (reference sequence). The CDR3 consists of 16 residues. The trim removed 5 bases at V and 4 bases at J, leaving 10 bases unmatched. CDR3 in DNA: TGTGCCAGCAGCAAGAGAGGGGGCTTATCCACCGGGGAGCTGTTTTTT. The encoded protein is CASSKRGGLSTGELFF.

The V gene is TRBV12-3 or TRBV12-4, the J gene TRBJ1-2, with a possible D match to TRBD1 (5 bases). Trimming removed 1 base at V and 4 bases at J, with 7 bases between. This CDR3 has 13 residues. The CDR3 DNA reads TGTGCCAGCAGTTTAGGGGGCGGCTATGGCTACACCTTC. It encodes CASSLGGGYGYTF.